This T cell receptor beta chain was observed in a study of blood T cells in healthy people across ages. Regarding the study as a whole: Naive CD4+ cells and diversity were both higher in long-lived donors than in aged donors.

With a J-beta primer mix and a sample-barcoded 5' primer, a second PCR ran about 7 to 12 cycles. In TCRdb, the 5' RACE reads were re-called with MiXCR into one record per CDR3 protein. The table lists roughly 1.5 million distinct CDR3 sequences, roughly 43% of them singletons. The V and J ends lost 2 bases and 4 bases respectively, with 10 bases between them. The germline V gene encodes CDR1 MGHDK and CDR2 SYGVNS. This CDR3 contains 14 residues. Worth noting for this clonotype: Its antigen is undetermined.

Sample: blood. The chain has TRBV25-1 and TRBJ2-3; the D call may be TRBD1 or TRBD2 (5 bases each). This receptor was taken from a woman aged 18-29 years in good health. CDR3: CASSEEGLADTQYF. The CDR3 DNA sequence: TGTGCCAGCAGTGAAGAGGGGTTGGCAGATACGCAGTATTTT.